These 21 T cell receptor beta chains originate from one sample sequenced in a study of blood T cells in healthy people across ages. Together with a sample-barcoded 5' primer, a J-beta primer mix was included in a second PCR lasting roughly 6 to 12 cycles. Each CDR3 protein is one row after TCRdb ran MiXCR on the 5' RACE reads. The data hold some 1.6 million distinct CDR3 sequences, with almost 35% observed a single time. Material: blood. These TCRs come from a woman in her thirties in good health.

The gene calls are TRBV9 and TRBJ2-1, with a possible D match to TRBD2 (7 bases). The CDR3 contains 15 residues. The V gene's germline CDR1 is SGDLS and CDR2 YYNGEE. Trimming removed 4 bases at V and 10 bases at J, with 21 bases between. The CDR3: CASSPPAGSGGEQFF. The CDR3 nucleotides read TGTGCCAGCAGCCCCCCGGCGGGGTCGGGGGGCGAGCAGTTCTTC. Using reference TRBV9 and TRBJ2-1 for the parts outside the CDR3, the full variable domain is DSGVTQTPKHLITATGQRVTLRCSPRSGDLSVYWYQQSLDQGLQFLIQYYNGEERAKGNILERFSAQQFPDLHSELNLSSLELGDSALYFCASSPPAGSGGEQFFGPGTRLTVL.

This clonotype was seen a handful of times. The chain combines TRBV15 with TRBJ2-5; D unresolved. The V gene's germline CDR1 is LNHNV and CDR2 YYDKDF (reference sequence). There are 14 residues in the CDR3. Trimming left V 2 bases short and J 1 base short, with 8 bases between. The CDR3 region is CATSRSPGQETQYF. The CDR3 nucleotides are TGTGCCACCAGCAGATCACCGGGCCAAGAGACCCAGTACTTC.

DNA for the CDR3: TGTGCCAGCAGCGTTAGCGGGGCAGACTACGAGCAGTACTTC. It is translated as CASSVSGADYEQYF. This chain connects TRBV9 to TRBJ2-7; TRBD2 matches at 8 bases. V gave up 2 bases and J gave up 3 bases; unmatched junction bases: 4. CDR1 is SGDLS and CDR2 is YYNGEE in the germline V gene. CDR3 length: 14 residues.

The V call is TRBV3-1, the J call TRBJ2-1; D may be TRBD2 (6 bases). The V end lost 4 bases, the J end lost 3 bases, and 13 bases lay between the germline ends. CDR3 length: 15 amino acids. Germline assignment: CDR1 LGHDT and CDR2 YNNKEL (reference sequence). The CDR3 nucleotides are TGTGCCAGCAGCCGCTCTCACGGGAGCTACAATGAGCAGTTCTTC. Translating gives CASSRSHGSYNEQFF.

The rearrangement joins TRBV2 to TRBJ2-2; 9 bases are a match to TRBD1. V lost 6 bases and J lost 4; bases outside the gene matches: 9. This CDR3 contains 16 residues. Germline CDR1 reads SNHLY; CDR2 reads FYNNEI. The CDR3 nucleotides are TGTGCCAGCAGGACGACACAGGGGGCTTTCACCGGGGAGCTGTTTTTT. As protein: CASRTTQGAFTGELFF.

The chain couples TRBV7-9 to TRBJ2-1; 8 positions match TRBD1. Germline V CDR1 and CDR2: SEHNR, FQNEAQ (reference sequence). J gave up 4 bases and V 5 bases, and 10 bases lay outside the gene matches. The CDR3 consists of 16 residues. This chain's CDR3 is CASSRTGPRPYNEQFF. The CDR3 nucleotides read TGTGCCAGCAGCCGGACAGGGCCCCGACCGTACAATGAGCAGTTCTTC. Variable domain in full (rest from reference TRBV7-9 and TRBJ2-1): DTGVSQNPRHKITKRGQNVTFRCDPISEHNRLYWYRQTLGQGPEFLTYFQNEAQLEKSRLLSDRFSAERPKGSFSTLEIQRTEQGDSAMYLCASSRTGPRPYNEQFFGPGTRLTVL.

This clonotype has more than one count but fewer than ten. Germline and junction disagree at one end, which may indicate a read error. J is TRBJ2-1 and V is TRBV7-9, with a tentative D call TRBD1 (6 bases). CDR1 is SEHNR, CDR2 FQNEAQ, per germline (reference sequence). There are 18 residues in the CDR3. CDR3 loop: CASSLGHRASYSYNGQFF. Written as DNA, the CDR3 is TGTGCCAGCAGCTTAGGGCACAGGGCGAGCTACTCCTACAATGGGCAGTTCTTC.

This clonotype was seen repeatedly, ten times or more. This sequence joins TRBV12-3 or TRBV12-4 and TRBJ2-5, with D perhaps given as TRBD1 or TRBD2 (5 bases each). The CDR3 has 14 amino acids. The ends were cut back, 6 bases at V and 7 bases at J, with 18 bases in the middle. CDR3 region: CASRPGPATGTQYF. In nucleotides, the CDR3 is TGTGCCAGCAGGCCGGGACCGGCGACCGGGACCCAGTACTTC.

This clonotype has only a few counts. The chain carries TRBV11-2 and TRBJ2-1; D is possibly TRBD1 or TRBD2 (5 bases each). The CDR3 sequence is 16 residues long. Germline-derived CDR1 and CDR2 are SGHAT and FQNNGV. Trimming took off 6 bases at V and 9 bases at J, with 24 bases between the two ends. The CDR3 loop reads CASRGLRGVPPLEQFF. In nucleotides, the CDR3 is TGTGCCAGCAGGGGTTTGAGGGGAGTACCACCCCTTGAGCAGTTCTTC.

This clonotype was picked up many times. The chain couples TRBV29-1 to TRBJ1-1; D might be TRBD1 (6 bases). The CDR3 runs to 11 residues. From germline, CDR1 is SQVTM and CDR2 ANQGSEA. Trimming took 7 bases from V and 4 from J, leaving 10 bases between them. CDR3 in amino acids: CSGSQGTEAFF. The CDR3 coding sequence is TGCAGCGGGTCACAGGGCACTGAAGCTTTCTTT. The complete variable domain, with remaining parts taken from reference TRBV29-1 and TRBJ1-1, reads SAVISQKPSRDICQRGTSLTIQCQVDSQVTMMFWYRQQPGQSLTLIATANQGSEATYESGFVIDKFPISRPNLTFSTLTVSNMSPEDSSIYLCSGSQGTEAFFGQGTRLTVV.

J is TRBJ2-3 and V is TRBV7-3, with 12 bases lining up with TRBD2. The length of the CDR3 is 16 residues. From germline, CDR1 is SGHTA and CDR2 FQGTGA. V lost 0 bases and J lost 6; bases outside the gene matches: 4. The CDR3 bases are TGTGCCAGCAGCTTAACCCCTAGCGGGGGGGCGGATACGCAGTATTTT. It encodes CASSLTPSGGADTQYF. Filled out from reference TRBV7-3 and TRBJ2-3, the complete variable domain reads GAGVSQTPSNKVTEKGKYVELRCDPISGHTALYWYRQSLGQGPEFLIYFQGTGAADDSGLPNDRFFAVRPEGSVSTLKIQRTERGDSAVYLCASSLTPSGGADTQYFGPGTRLTVL.

V usage is TRBV10-3 and J usage is TRBJ1-4, with a possible D match to TRBD1 (6 bases). Germline V lookup: CDR1 ENHRY, CDR2 SYGVKD. Between the trimmed V and J ends, which lost 4 bases and 3 bases, there was a span of 6 bases. This CDR3 contains 13 residues. CDR3 protein: CAISGGPNEKLFF. CDR3 nucleotides: TGTGCCATCAGTGGGGGGCCTAATGAAAAACTGTTTTTT.

The V and J genes are TRBV4-1 and TRBJ1-2, with D possibly TRBD1 on 5 matching bases. Trimming shortened V by 0 bases and J by 4 bases, and 18 bases separated the two germline ends. CDR1 and CDR2 (germline): MGHRA, YSYEKL. This CDR3 is built from 17 residues. In DNA, the CDR3 is TGCGCCAGCAGCCAAGAAATCGCGGGACGGAGGATCTATGGCTACACCTTC. Its translation: CASSQEIAGRRIYGYTF.

The chain has TRBV9 and TRBJ1-1; tentative D call: TRBD1 (6 bases). V was trimmed by 4 bases and J by 4 bases, leaving 14 bases between them. The CDR3 runs 14 residues. Germline assignment: CDR1 SGDLS and CDR2 YYNGEE. In DNA form, the CDR3 reads TGTGCCAGCAGCCCCTCCCCCAGGGGCACTGAAGCTTTCTTT. This sequence encodes CASSPSPRGTEAFF.

The chain is built from TRBV7-9 and TRBJ2-2, with D perhaps assigned TRBD1 or TRBD2 (5 bases each). This CDR3 contains 16 residues. The germline V gene has CDR1 SEHNR and CDR2 FQNEAQ (reference sequence). V dropped 6 bases and J dropped 5 bases, with 19 bases sitting between them. This chain's CDR3 is CASSPWGSLRTGELFF. In DNA, the CDR3 is TGTGCCAGCAGTCCGTGGGGGTCCCTTCGGACCGGGGAGCTGTTTTTT.

The gene calls are TRBV4-1 and TRBJ2-5, with a possible D match to TRBD2 (6 bases). The J call may be in error: the DNA end matches TRBJ2-7 better. The length of the CDR3 is 15 residues. CDR1 is MGHRA, CDR2 YSYEKL, per germline. As DNA, the CDR3 is TGCGCCAGCAGCCAAGATTTGCCGGGAGCTCGCGAGCAGTACTTC. This codes for CASSQDLPGAREQYF.

The chain uses TRBV10-2 and TRBJ2-3; 8 bases fit TRBD1. Trimming removed 3 bases from V and 2 bases from J; junction bases left unmatched: 4. In germline, CDR1 is WSHSY, CDR2 SAAADI. This CDR3 is 15 amino acids long. CDR3 sequence reads: CASSDVQGDTDTQYF. CDR3 coding DNA: TGCGCCAGCAGTGATGTACAGGGGGACACAGATACGCAGTATTTT.

Only a few counts were recorded for this clonotype. The chain couples TRBV28 to TRBJ2-7; D possibly corresponds to TRBD1 (6 bases). V lost 3 bases and J lost 3, with 12 bases in between. The CDR3 length is 14 residues. Germline-derived CDR1 and CDR2 are MDHEN and SYDVKM. The CDR3 nucleotides are TGTGCCAGCAGTTTGTCAGGGGCAGGCTACGAGCAGTACTTC. Its protein is CASSLSGAGYEQYF. Variable domain in full (rest from reference TRBV28 and TRBJ2-7): DVKVTQSSRYLVKRTGEKVFLECVQDMDHENMFWYRQDPGLGLRLIYFSYDVKMKEKGDIPEGYSVSREKKERFSLILESASTNQTSMYLCASSLSGAGYEQYFGPGTRLTVT.

The genes are TRBV2 and TRBJ1-2; TRBD1 matches 9 bases. Per the germline V gene, CDR1 is SNHLY and CDR2 is FYNNEI. V trimming: 7 bases; J trimming: 8 bases; junction bases outside the gene matches: 14. The CDR3 is 15 residues long. For the CDR3, the DNA is TGTGCCAGCATAGGGACAGGGATTCGCACATGGGGCTACACCTTC. Its translation is CASIGTGIRTWGYTF. Drawing the rest from reference TRBV2 and TRBJ1-2, the complete variable domain is EPEVTQTPSHQVTQMGQEVILRCVPISNHLYFYWYRQILGQKVEFLVSFYNNEISEKSEIFDDQFSVERPDGSNFTLKIRSTKLEDSAMYFCASIGTGIRTWGYTFGSGTRLTVV.

J is TRBJ2-4 and V is TRBV25-1; D remains ambiguous. Gene TRBJ2-7 matches the end of the DNA better, so the J call may be wrong. CDR1 and CDR2 from the germline V gene are MGHDK and SYGVNS. CDR3 size: 11 residues. Written as DNA, the CDR3 is TGTGCCAGCAAGTGGCGAGGCGAGCAGTACTTC. Its translation is CASKWRGEQYF.

Here the CDR3 reads CASSLERGRYEQYF. The CDR3 DNA is TGTGCCAGCAGCTTAGAGCGGGGGCGCTACGAGCAGTACTTC. The rearrangement uses TRBV7-8 and TRBJ2-7, with 8 bases that match TRBD2. This CDR3 has 14 amino acids. Looked up from germline, CDR1 is SGHVS and CDR2 is FQNEAQ. V gave up 1 base and J gave up 3 bases; unmatched junction bases: 2.